This TCR beta chain comes out of a study of cytomegalovirus exposure and HLA in healthy donors. Background on the study: The roughly 100 million unique TCR beta sequences, from around 200 million T cells, were found by an earlier analysis.

The CDR3 is 15 residues long. The germline V gene encodes CDR1 SGDLS and CDR2 YYNGEE. V was clipped by 1 base and J by 3 bases; unmatched bases: 4. PCR amplification relied on 60 Vbeta primers (plus 13 Jbeta primers). TCRdb keeps only in-frame clones here, not all; method: immunoSEQ multiplex PCR. The sample lists about 180,000 clones, roughly 80% seen once, with 1.1% to 1.5% in the top ten. Material for sequencing was PBMCs. The TCR was taken from a girl aged 10-17 years in good health and CMV-seropositive. The genes are TRBV9 and TRBJ2-1; TRBD1 aligns across 7 bases. CDR3 residues: CASSVIDRDYNEQFF. CDR3 nucleotides: TGTGCCAGCAGCGTAATAGACAGGGACTACAATGAGCAGTTCTTC.